The rows below give T cell receptor beta chains drawn from one sample of a study of T cells in localized non-small cell lung cancer. TCRdb keeps only in-frame clones here, not all; method: immunoSEQ multiplex PCR. The sample records about 25,000 clones, around 86% being singletons. The sample in question was peripheral blood, obtained before any cancer treatment. Source of these receptors: a male donor older than 55 with stage II squamous cell lung carcinoma. Each CDR3 is given with its conserved first and last residue. A D gene is named only where the DNA matches it firmly. Clone size is given for some rows only: seen once, a few or many times, or a class if the clone is expanded.

V	J	size	D	CDR3	DNA
TRBV2	TRBJ2-1	once	-	CASSEQGPSNEQFF	TGTGCCAGCAGTGAACAGGGTCCTTCTAATGAGCAGTTCTTC
TRBV27	TRBJ2-2	-	TRBD2	CASSSRPGTSGLPNTGELFF	TGTGCCAGCAGTTCGCGCCCCGGGACTAGCGGGCTACCGAACACCGGGGAGCTGTTTTTT
TRBV2	TRBJ1-1	-	TRBD1	CASREQGANTEAFF	TGTGCCAGCAGGGAACAGGGGGCCAACACTGAAGCTTTCTTT
TRBV20-1	TRBJ1-1	once	-	CSATTGSEAFF	TGCAGTGCTACCACAGGGAGTGAAGCTTTCTTT
TRBV12-5	TRBJ1-4	-	-	CASGLVGREKLFF	TGTGCTAGTGGTTTGGTAGGGCGGGAAAAACTGTTTTTT
TRBV18	TRBJ2-2	-	TRBD1	CASSPSVGGSGELFF	TGTGCCAGCTCGCCGTCGGTAGGGGGCAGCGGGGAGCTGTTTTTT
TRBV5-5	TRBJ1-5	once	-	CASSLGQINNQPQHF	TGTGCCAGCAGCTTGGGCCAGATTAACAATCAGCCCCAGCATTTT
TRBV28	TRBJ1-5	once	-	CASSFLSYSNQPQHF	TGTGCCAGCAGTTTCCTGTCCTATAGCAATCAGCCCCAGCATTTT
TRBV18	TRBJ1-1	-	-	CASSQVILRTEAFF	TGTGCCAGCTCACAGGTAATCCTGAGGACTGAAGCTTTCTTT
TRBV11-2	TRBJ1-4	few	TRBD1	CASSLAGGFAEKLFF	TGTGCCAGCAGCTTGGCAGGGGGCTTTGCTGAAAAACTGTTTTTT
TRBV5-1	TRBJ1-1	once	-	CASSPDDRGTEAFF	TGCGCCAGCAGCCCCGACGATAGAGGGACTGAAGCTTTCTTT
TRBV7-2	TRBJ1-3	-	-	CASSLETGTGNTIYF	TGTGCCAGCAGCTTAGAGACAGGCACTGGAAACACCATATATTTT
TRBV6-1	TRBJ1-2	-	-	CASSATRDNSEGYTF	TGTGCCAGCAGCGCAACCCGGGACAATAGTGAAGGCTACACCTTC
TRBV28	TRBJ2-3	-	-	CASRRDDTQYF	TGTGCCAGCAGGCGCGATGATACGCAGTATTTT
TRBV29-1	TRBJ1-4	-	-	CSVSVGNEKLFF	TGCAGCGTCTCGGTGGGGAATGAAAAACTGTTTTTT
TRBV30	TRBJ2-3	-	-	CAWRTKGLTDTQYF	TGTGCCTGGAGGACGAAGGGCCTCACAGATACGCAGTATTTT
TRBV5-6	TRBJ2-2	few	-	CASSLLGPNTGELFF	TGTGCCAGCAGCTTATTGGGCCCGAACACCGGGGAGCTGTTTTTT
TRBV11-2	TRBJ2-4	-	TRBD2	CASSLVRATGGLQKNIQYF	TGTGCCAGCAGCTTAGTCCGGGCGACCGGGGGGTTACAGAAAAACATTCAGTACTTC
TRBV5-4	TRBJ2-5	few	TRBD1	CASSFKTGSQETQYF	TGTGCCAGCAGCTTTAAGACAGGGTCCCAAGAGACCCAGTACTTC
TRBV4-1	TRBJ2-7	-	-	CASSQAIQGYEQYF	TGCGCCAGCAGCCAAGCAATACAGGGCTACGAGCAGTACTTC
TRBV7-2	TRBJ2-3	-	-	CASSLVSTDTQYF	TGTGCCAGCAGCTTAGTAAGCACAGATACGCAGTATTTT
TRBV2	TRBJ2-7	-	-	CASSGQGRFEQYF	TGTGCCAGCAGTGGGCAGGGGAGGTTCGAGCAGTACTTC
TRBV29-1	TRBJ2-2	-	-	CAFYQGWGELFF	TGCGCCTTCTACCAGGGATGGGGGGAGCTGTTTTTT
TRBV28	TRBJ2-5	-	-	CASTGAPTAQYF	TGTGCCAGCACGGGCGCCCCGACGGCCCAGTACTTC
TRBV5-4	TRBJ2-7	-	-	CASSLGGGRTPYEQYF	TGTGCCAGCAGCTTGGGGGGTGGGAGGACTCCCTACGAGCAGTACTTC
TRBV6-1	TRBJ2-2	-	TRBD2	CASDTGGLDTGELFF	TGTGCCAGCGATACGGGGGGGCTAGACACCGGGGAGCTGTTTTTT
TRBV5-6	TRBJ2-7	-	TRBD1	CASRAGQGNTYEQYF	TGTGCCAGCAGAGCAGGACAGGGGAATACCTACGAGCAGTACTTC
TRBV10-1	TRBJ2-3	once	-	CASSLGGTDTQYF	TGCGCCAGCAGCCTGGGAGGTACAGATACGCAGTATTTT
TRBV9	TRBJ1-2	-	-	CASSVSWGRIGYTF	TGTGCCAGCAGCGTCAGTTGGGGACGAATTGGCTACACCTTC
TRBV4-1	TRBJ2-3	-	-	CASSQVTSSMWDTQYF	TGCGCCAGCAGCCAGGTTACTAGCAGTATGTGGGATACGCAGTATTTT
TRBV6-6	TRBJ1-1	-	TRBD1	CASIPPGTGAGTEAFF	TGTGCCAGCATTCCGCCCGGGACAGGGGCGGGTACTGAAGCTTTCTTT
TRBV7-9	TRBJ2-3	-	TRBD2	CASSPAIAGATDTQYF	TGTGCCAGCAGCCCCGCCATAGCGGGCGCCACAGATACGCAGTATTTT
TRBV19	TRBJ2-7	-	TRBD2	CASSIDLAGGTYEQYF	TGTGCCAGTAGTATAGATCTAGCGGGAGGAACCTACGAGCAGTACTTC
TRBV12-5	TRBJ1-2	-	-	CASGSGRGTGYTF	TGTGCTAGTGGTTCCGGACGGGGTACTGGCTACACCTTC
TRBV7-9	TRBJ2-5	few	-	CASSLSANQETQYF	TGTGCCAGCAGCTTAAGCGCCAACCAAGAGACCCAGTACTTC
TRBV30	TRBJ1-1	-	-	CAASQGEAFF	TGTGCCGCGTCACAGGGTGAAGCTTTCTTT
TRBV28	TRBJ2-6	-	-	CASSSTGAVNVLTF	TGTGCCAGCAGCTCCACCGGGGCAGTTAACGTCCTGACTTTC
TRBV5-1	TRBJ2-3	-	TRBD1	CASSLQGQGIPEDTQYF	TGCGCCAGCAGCCTGCAGGGACAGGGGATTCCCGAGGATACGCAGTATTTT
TRBV7-2	TRBJ2-3	-	TRBD2	CASSSLAGGPNTQYF	TGTGCCAGCAGCTCCCTAGCGGGAGGGCCAAATACGCAGTATTTT
TRBV30	TRBJ2-6	-	TRBD1	CAWSRRGNGANVLTF	TGTGCCTGGAGCCGCAGGGGGAACGGGGCCAACGTCCTGACTTTC
TRBV19	TRBJ1-1	few	TRBD1	CASSTRGQVRTEAFF	TGTGCCAGTAGTACTAGGGGACAGGTGAGGACTGAAGCTTTCTTT
TRBV2	TRBJ1-6	-	-	CASSGGSSYNSPLHF	TGTGCCAGCAGTGGCGGCAGCTCCTATAATTCACCCCTCCACTTT
TRBV7-3	TRBJ2-2	-	TRBD2	CASSLTAGAGELFF	TGTGCCAGCAGCTTAACCGCGGGGGCCGGGGAGCTGTTTTTT
TRBV15	TRBJ2-6	-	TRBD2	CATSRAPGLAGVAGANVLTF	TGTGCCACCAGCAGAGCCCCCGGACTAGCGGGAGTAGCTGGGGCCAACGTCCTGACTTTC
TRBV27	TRBJ2-3	-	TRBD1	CASSPLDRGGTDTQYF	TGTGCCAGCAGTCCTTTAGACAGGGGGGGTACAGATACGCAGTATTTT
TRBV9	TRBJ2-1	-	-	CANRPGSSYNEQFF	TGTGCCAACAGGCCAGGTAGCTCCTACAATGAGCAGTTCTTC
TRBV9	TRBJ1-4	-	-	CASSVGSGPFGNEKLFF	TGTGCCAGCAGCGTAGGGAGCGGACCGTTTGGTAATGAAAAACTGTTTTTT
TRBV7-2	TRBJ2-4	-	TRBD1	CASSLGGTGGSGIQYF	TGTGCCAGCAGCTTAGGAGGGACAGGAGGAAGTGGCATTCAGTACTTC
TRBV19	TRBJ1-2	-	-	CASSMVGNYGYTF	TGTGCCAGTAGTATGGTCGGAAACTATGGCTACACCTTC
TRBV4-1	TRBJ2-3	medium-sized	-	CASSQDPPDTQYF	TGCGCCAGCAGCCAAGATCCCCCAGATACGCAGTATTTT
TRBV18	TRBJ2-3	-	TRBD2	CASSPGTSGVPTDTQYF	TGTGCCAGCTCACCTGGGACTAGCGGGGTCCCCACAGATACGCAGTATTTT
TRBV28	TRBJ1-1	-	-	CASLGGVTEAFF	TGTGCCAGCTTGGGGGGGGTCACTGAAGCTTTCTTT
TRBV4-3	TRBJ2-7	-	TRBD1	CASSQEGQGGEQYF	TGCGCCAGCAGCCAAGAAGGACAGGGGGGCGAGCAGTACTTC
TRBV7-9	TRBJ1-2	-	-	CASSSSGTQANYGYTF	TGTGCCAGCAGCTCCTCCGGGACCCAAGCTAACTATGGCTACACCTTC
TRBV6-9	TRBJ1-2	-	-	CASSLYSLGDYGYTF	TGTGCCAGCAGTTTGTACAGCTTGGGAGACTATGGCTACACCTTC
TRBV6-5	TRBJ1-6	-	TRBD1	CASTDRTGSNSPLHF	TGTGCCAGCACCGACCGGACAGGTTCAAATTCACCCCTCCACTTT
TRBV2	TRBJ2-3	-	-	CASSEDSYTDTQYF	TGTGCCAGCAGTGAGGACAGTTACACAGATACGCAGTATTTT
TRBV7-8	TRBJ1-5	-	-	CASNPQVGGRGGSNQPQHF	TGTGCCAGCAACCCCCAAGTGGGAGGACGAGGAGGGAGCAATCAGCCCCAGCATTTT
TRBV7-3	TRBJ2-2	-	TRBD1	CASSYRGNTGELFF	TGTGCCAGCAGCTACAGGGGTAACACCGGGGAGCTGTTTTTT
TRBV29-1	TRBJ2-5	-	-	CSVERPPGETQYF	TGCAGCGTTGAAAGGCCCCCCGGAGAGACCCAGTACTTC